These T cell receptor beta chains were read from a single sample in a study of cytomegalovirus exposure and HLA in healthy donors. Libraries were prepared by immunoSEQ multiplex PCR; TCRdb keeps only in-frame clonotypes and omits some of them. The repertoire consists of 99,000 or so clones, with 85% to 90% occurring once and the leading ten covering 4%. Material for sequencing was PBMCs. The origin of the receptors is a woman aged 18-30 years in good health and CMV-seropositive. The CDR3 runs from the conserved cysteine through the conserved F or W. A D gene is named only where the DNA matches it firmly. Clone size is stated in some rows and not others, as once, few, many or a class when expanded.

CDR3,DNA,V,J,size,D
CASSPGDRVDGYTF,TGTGCCAGCAGCCCAGGGGACAGGGTCGACGGCTACACCTTC,TRBV7-2,TRBJ1-2,.,TRBD1
CASTWRGTSEQFF,TGTGCCAGCACCTGGCGGGGGACATCCGAGCAGTTCTTC,TRBV7-8,TRBJ2-1,.,.
CASSPGTGIGSEQFF,TGCGCCAGCAGCCCCGGGACAGGTATTGGCAGTGAGCAGTTCTTC,TRBV10-1,TRBJ2-1,.,TRBD1
CASSLLRSGTGIEKLFF,TGTGCCAGCAGTTTGCTTCGAAGTGGGACAGGGATTGAAAAACTGTTTTTT,TRBV27,TRBJ1-4,.,TRBD1
CASRSVDEQYF,TGTGCCAGCAGGTCCGTAGACGAGCAGTACTTC,TRBV7-9,TRBJ2-7,.,.
CSGRGNGELFF,TGCAGCGGAAGGGGGAACGGGGAGCTGTTTTTT,TRBV29-1,TRBJ2-2,.,.
CASSVAGRANQPQHF,TGTGCCAGCAGTGTAGCAGGGAGGGCCAATCAGCCCCAGCATTTT,TRBV6-1,TRBJ1-5,.,.
CASSSDRNQPQHF,TGTGCCAGCAGCAGTGACAGAAATCAGCCCCAGCATTTT,TRBV7-8,TRBJ1-5,once,.
CASSFNRQGGYTF,TGCGCCAGCAGCTTTAATCGGCAGGGTGGCTACACCTTC,TRBV5-1,TRBJ1-2,.,.
CASSATGLTEQFF,TGTGCCAGCAGTGCGACAGGTCTCACTGAGCAGTTCTTC,TRBV11-2,TRBJ2-1,.,.
CASSQKTSEATNSSPLHF,TGCGCCAGCAGCCAAAAGACCTCGGAGGCCACTAATAGTTCACCCCTCCACTTT,TRBV5-1,TRBJ1-6,medium-sized,.
CASGLGHLYEQYF,TGTGCTAGTGGTTTGGGACACCTCTACGAGCAGTACTTC,TRBV12-5,TRBJ2-7,.,.
CASMTGVGVGYGYTF,TGTGCCAGCATGACAGGGGTTGGGGTCGGCTATGGCTACACCTTC,TRBV6-5,TRBJ1-2,.,TRBD1
CASSGYRDPTSGNTIYF,TGTGCCAGCTCAGGCTACAGGGACCCCACCTCTGGAAACACCATATATTTT,TRBV18,TRBJ1-3,.,.
CASRGHRGEGYGYTF,TGTGCCAGTAGAGGCCACAGGGGAGAAGGCTATGGCTACACCTTC,TRBV19,TRBJ1-2,.,TRBD1
CAIRGPSTDTQYF,TGTGCCATCCGGGGTCCTAGCACAGATACGCAGTATTTT,TRBV6-1,TRBJ2-3,.,.
CASSAQGASEQFF,TGTGCCAGCAGTGCACAGGGGGCCAGCGAGCAGTTCTTC,TRBV6-1,TRBJ2-1,.,TRBD1
CASSAGPVQGPGELFF,TGCGCCAGCAGCGCGGGACCAGTCCAGGGACCCGGGGAGCTGTTTTTT,TRBV5-1,TRBJ2-2,.,.
CASSLGQGNYQPQHF,TGTGCCAGCAGCTTGGGACAGGGAAACTACCAGCCCCAGCATTTT,TRBV5-8,TRBJ1-5,once,TRBD1
CASSNQRNQPQHF,TGTGCCAGCAGCAATCAGCGGAATCAGCCCCAGCATTTT,TRBV21-1,TRBJ1-5,once,.